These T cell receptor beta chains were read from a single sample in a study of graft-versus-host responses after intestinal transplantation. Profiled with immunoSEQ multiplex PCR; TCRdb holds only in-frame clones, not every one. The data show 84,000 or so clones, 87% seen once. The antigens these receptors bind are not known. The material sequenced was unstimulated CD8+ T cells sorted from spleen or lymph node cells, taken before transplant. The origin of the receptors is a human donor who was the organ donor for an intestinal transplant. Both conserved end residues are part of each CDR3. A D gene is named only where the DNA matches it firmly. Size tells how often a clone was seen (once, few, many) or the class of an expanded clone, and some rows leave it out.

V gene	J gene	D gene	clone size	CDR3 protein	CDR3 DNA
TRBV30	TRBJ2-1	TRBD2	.	CAWSVTSGGANEQFF	TGTGCCTGGAGTGTGACTAGCGGGGGGGCCAATGAGCAGTTCTTC
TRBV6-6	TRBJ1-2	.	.	CASSYSGQGYGYTF	TGTGCCAGCAGTTACTCTGGGCAGGGCTATGGCTACACCTTC
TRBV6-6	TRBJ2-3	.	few	CASGIHPDTDTQYF	TGTGCCAGCGGAATTCATCCGGACACAGATACGCAGTATTTT
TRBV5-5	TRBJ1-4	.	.	CASSFPGAEKLFF	TGTGCCAGCAGCTTCCCGGGAGCTGAAAAACTGTTTTTT
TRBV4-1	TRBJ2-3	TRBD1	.	CASRTGDNTDTQYF	TGCGCCAGCAGGACAGGGGATAACACAGATACGCAGTATTTT
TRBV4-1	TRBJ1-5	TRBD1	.	CASSRMPGQTNQPQHF	TGCGCCAGCAGCCGCATGCCGGGACAGACCAATCAGCCCCAGCATTTT
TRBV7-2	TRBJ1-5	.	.	CASSSLDGYSNQPQHF	TGTGCCAGCAGCTCCCTGGACGGCTATAGCAATCAGCCCCAGCATTTT
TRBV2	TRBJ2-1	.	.	CASSEATTIYNEQFF	TGTGCCAGCAGTGAAGCTACGACAATCTACAATGAGCAGTTCTTC
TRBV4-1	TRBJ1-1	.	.	CASSQEAFLMNTEAFF	TGCGCCAGCAGCCAAGAGGCATTCCTCATGAACACTGAAGCTTTCTTT
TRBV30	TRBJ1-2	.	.	CAWSVRGSNYGYTF	TGTGCCTGGAGTGTTCGAGGATCTAACTATGGCTACACCTTC
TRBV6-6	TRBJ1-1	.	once	CASRAGYTEAFF	TGTGCCAGCAGAGCAGGTTACACTGAAGCTTTCTTT
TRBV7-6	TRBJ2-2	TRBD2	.	CASSPVSGGGYTGELFF	TGTGCCAGCAGCCCTGTCTCCGGGGGGGGGTACACCGGGGAGCTGTTTTTT
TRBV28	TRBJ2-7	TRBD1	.	CASSFSAWAGGFYEQYF	TGTGCCAGCAGTTTTTCAGCGTGGGCAGGGGGTTTCTACGAGCAGTACTTC
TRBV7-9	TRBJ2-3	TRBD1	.	CASSLTGDWADTQYF	TGTGCCAGCAGCCTTACAGGGGATTGGGCAGATACGCAGTATTTT
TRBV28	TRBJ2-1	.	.	CASSSFRGAYNEQFF	TGTGCCAGCAGTTCGTTCAGGGGGGCCTACAATGAGCAGTTCTTC
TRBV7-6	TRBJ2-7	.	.	CASSLVQGPYEQYF	TGTGCCAGCAGCTTAGTACAGGGTCCCTACGAGCAGTACTTC
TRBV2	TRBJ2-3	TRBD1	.	CASRGFWDRGLTSTDTQYF	TGTGCCAGCAGGGGTTTTTGGGACAGGGGACTCACTAGCACAGATACGCAGTATTTT
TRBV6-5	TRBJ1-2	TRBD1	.	CASSYDLNRGYYGYTF	TGTGCCAGCAGTTACGATCTTAACAGGGGCTACTATGGCTACACCTTC
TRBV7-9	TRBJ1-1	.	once	CASSLGATEAFF	TGTGCCAGCAGCTTAGGGGCCACTGAAGCTTTCTTT
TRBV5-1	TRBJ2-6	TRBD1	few	CASSIRTGASGANVLTF	TGCGCCAGCAGCATCCGGACAGGGGCTTCTGGGGCCAACGTCCTGACTTTC
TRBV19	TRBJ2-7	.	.	CASSSTSSIPYEQYF	TGTGCCAGTTCTAGTACTAGCAGCATTCCCTACGAGCAGTACTTC
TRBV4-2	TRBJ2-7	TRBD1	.	CASSHPPETGAYEQYF	TGTGCCAGCAGCCACCCCCCCGAGACAGGGGCCTACGAGCAGTACTTC
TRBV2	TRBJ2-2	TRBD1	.	CASRHGQGSPKLFF	TGTGCCAGCAGACACGGACAGGGCTCTCCAAAGCTGTTTTTT
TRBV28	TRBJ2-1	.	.	CASRLPGQLYNEQFF	TGTGCCAGCAGACTCCCGGGGCAGCTCTACAATGAGCAGTTCTTC
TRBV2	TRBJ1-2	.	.	CASEPAGGVYGYTF	TGTGCCAGTGAACCCGCCGGCGGGGTCTATGGCTACACCTTC
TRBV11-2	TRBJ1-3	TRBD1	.	CASSLQGAVGNTIYF	TGTGCCAGCAGCTTACAGGGGGCGGTTGGAAACACCATATATTTT
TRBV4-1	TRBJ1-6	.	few	CASSQVGDTNTLHF	TGCGCCAGCAGCCAAGTTGGGGACACCAATACCCTCCACTTT
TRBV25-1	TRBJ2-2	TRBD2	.	CASSRVAGGRNTGELFF	TGTGCCAGCAGTCGGGTAGCGGGGGGAAGGAACACCGGGGAGCTGTTTTTT
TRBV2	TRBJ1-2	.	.	CASSVGTAPNYGYTF	TGTGCCAGCAGTGTGGGAACAGCCCCTAACTATGGCTACACCTTC
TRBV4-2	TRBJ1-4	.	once	CASSQDPAGANEKLFF	TGTGCCAGCAGCCAAGATCCCGCAGGGGCTAATGAAAAACTGTTTTTT
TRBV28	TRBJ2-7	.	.	CASSYGVDYEQYF	TGTGCCAGCAGTTATGGGGTGGACTACGAGCAGTACTTC